The source of this T cell receptor beta chain is a study of cytomegalovirus exposure and HLA in healthy donors. Study-wide points: It was confirmed in vitro that a few of the CMV-associated chains were specific for CMV antigens. Altogether, 150 to 200 TCR beta chains were recorded as cytomegalovirus-associated.

This CDR3 spans 13 amino acids. V was shortened by 4 bases and J by 7 bases, with 13 bases between the two germline ends. CDR1 is KGHSH, CDR2 LQKENI, per germline. The PCR was carried out with 60 Vbeta primers and 13 Jbeta primers. Generated by immunoSEQ multiplex PCR, the TCRdb table keeps only in-frame clones and is missing some. Among fewer than 200,000 clones listed, about 12% were seen once. A note on this clone: The antigen is unknown.

The clonotype was recovered from a man aged 50 or older in good health and CMV-seropositive. Sequenced sample: PBMCs. The rearrangement joins TRBV18 to TRBJ1-2; D is unclear. This chain's CDR3 is CASSQSHIAGYTF. CDR3 DNA: TGTGCCAGCTCACAGTCCCACATTGCTGGCTACACCTTC.